The T cell receptor (beta chain) under discussion was sequenced for a study of vaccination and CD4 T cells after COVID-19. Study-wide points: Post-infection sampling omitted early timepoints and covered relatively few convalescent patients. Median counts of SARS-CoV-2-reactive clonotypes increased from approximately 21 to 40; this difference was not significant.

Treatment denoted: roughly 10-day PBMC culture with coronavirus spike peptide pools or control peptides (ViraFEST assay). V was clipped by 2 bases and J by 4 bases, with 13 bases between them. From germline, CDR1 is KGHDR and CDR2 SFDVKD. The CDR3 is 15 amino acids. As regards this clonotype: Antigen specificity is unknown.

An Oncomine TCR Beta short-read assay was used to sequence the DNA from cultured CD4+ T cells. Genomic DNA was taken out of cultured CD4+ T cells by extraction. In TCRdb, the PCR reads were re-called with MiXCR into one record per CDR3 protein. The data hold 20,000 to 30,000 distinct CDR3 sequences, with over 60% observed a single time. This chain uses TRBV24-1 with TRBJ2-5; no reliable D call. The TCR sequence derives from a human donor who received a COVID-19 vaccine. Sample: CD4+ T cells from blood, cultured in vitro, taken after SARS-CoV-2 vaccination. The CDR3 coding sequence is TGTGCCACCAGTGATTCGGGCAGAAGTGCAGAGACCCAGTACTTC. Translated, it gives CATSDSGRSAETQYF.